The clone carrying this TCR beta chain showed up many times. The antigen is not known. The data were obtained in a study of identical twins. Study-level results: With abundant cord blood beta clonotypes, insertions were fewer; memory repertoires showed no such pattern. Conclusions were drawn cross-sectionally by statistical analysis, without following the same donors.

TCRdb re-called the 5' RACE reads with MiXCR, one entry per CDR3 protein. The table records 300,000 or so distinct CDR3 sequences, 8% to 9.5% of them present only once. Germline V gene data show CDR1 as SEHNR and CDR2 as FQNEAQ (reference sequence). This CDR3 spans 14 amino acids. Trimming pared 5 bases from V and 4 bases from J, leaving 14 bases between. These data were also filed under a second study, of yellow fever vaccine responses in identical twins.

The TCR was taken from a woman aged 18 to 35 in good health. V and J are TRBV7-9 and TRBJ2-5; TRBD2 is a possible D gene (7 bases). Sequencing was performed on CD8+ T cells sorted from blood. The CDR3 DNA sequence: TGTGCCAGCAGCCCTTTAGGGGGGGGAGAGACCCAGTACTTC. The encoded protein is CASSPLGGGETQYF.